This T cell receptor (beta chain) was captured by sequencing in a study of shared clonotypes between healthy human individuals. Background on the study: Donors, aged 18 to 49, were two women and three men.

CD45RA+ naive and CD45RA-negative memory subsets were separated from CD4+ cells. Study processing details: There were no quality scores in the junction-only immunoSEQ sequences, so filtering differed. The assay was immunoSEQ multiplex PCR, and TCRdb's table has in-frame clones only and misses some. V and J calls and clone size are copied from that table; D and trimming were computed from the DNA. The sample consists of about a million clones, 70% to 85% of them appearing once. The CDR3 is 15 amino acids. Germline loops: CDR1 SNHLY, CDR2 FYNNEI. V shed 4 bases, J shed 5 bases, and the junction held 3 bases outside the gene matches.

Sequencing was carried out using memory CD4+ T cells from PBMCs. Subset specified: CD45RA-negative fraction. This chain joins TRBV2 and TRBJ1-5, with 12 bases that match TRBD1. This TCR was recovered from a man aged 18 to 29 in good health. Some clones in this sample may be carry-over from other donors' samples. The CDR3 reads CASSVGTGGDQPQHF. For the CDR3, the DNA is TGTGCCAGCAGTGTAGGGACAGGGGGCGATCAGCCCCAGCATTTT. Together with reference TRBV2 and TRBJ1-5, the CDR3 gives the full variable domain: EPEVTQTPSHQVTQMGQEVILRCVPISNHLYFYWYRQILGQKVEFLVSFYNNEISEKSEIFDDQFSVERPDGSNFTLKIRSTKLEDSAMYFCASSVGTGGDQPQHFGDGTRLSIL.